This T cell receptor beta chain was recorded in a study of blood T cell repertoires in COVID-19. Looking at the study overall: The United States, Italy and Spain were the sources of the acute and convalescent COVID-19 samples.

The authors' processing: Reference gene primer amplification in the assay estimated nucleated cell counts. Profiling relied on immunoSEQ multiplex PCR, and the TCRdb table lists in-frame clones only, not all of them. V, J and clone size reflect that table, while D and trimming were determined from the DNA. The sample includes about 240,000 clones, approximately 83% of them seen just once. The length of the CDR3 is 13 residues. Trimming stripped 1 base from V and 4 bases from J, with 7 bases between. Germline CDR1 reads MGHDK; CDR2 reads SYGVNS. Participants came from around 25 US areas, aged roughly 18 to 89 years. Clinical histories supplied by participants themselves formed the basis of cohort assignment.

The chain uses TRBV25-1 and TRBJ1-2; D gene unclear. This TCR was recovered from a woman in her thirties or forties with acute COVID-19. The sequenced sample was PBMCs or T cells enriched from blood (not recorded which). DNA of the CDR3: TGTGCCAGCAGTGAATCTTACGGCTATGGCTACACCTTC. This gives the protein CASSESYGYGYTF.